These 22 T cell receptor beta chains came from one sample sequenced in a study of cytomegalovirus exposure and HLA in healthy donors. Researchers ran the PCR with 60 Vbeta and 13 Jbeta primers. Repertoires were generated with immunoSEQ multiplex PCR, while TCRdb's copy carries only in-frame clones and drops some. The table has about 130,000 clones, over 65% seen once; the top ten hold approximately 4.3%. Sequenced input: PBMCs. These receptors came from a man between 18 and 35 years old in good health and CMV-seropositive.

The V and J genes are TRBV18 and TRBJ1-2; TRBD1 might be the D (6 bases). This CDR3 contains 12 residues. Germline CDR1 and CDR2: KGHSH and LQKENI. Trimming pared 2 bases from V and 13 bases from J, leaving 14 bases between. The CDR3 protein is CASSPSGEDCTF. The CDR3 nucleotides read TGTGCCAGCTCACCATCAGGGGAAGATTGCACCTTC.

The V gene is TRBV5-6, the J gene TRBJ2-2; D ambiguous. The CDR3 is 15 residues long. V lost 0 bases, J lost 4 bases, and 10 bases lay in between. Looked up from germline, CDR1 is SGHDT and CDR2 is YYEEEE. The CDR3 loop is CASSLGLYFTGELFF. As DNA, the CDR3 is TGTGCCAGCAGCTTGGGACTGTACTTCACCGGGGAGCTGTTTTTT.

The V gene is TRBV28, the J gene TRBJ2-7, with 10 bases that match TRBD1. The CDR3 covers 17 residues. CDR1 and CDR2 (germline): MDHEN, SYDVKM. V lost 2 bases and J lost 0; bases outside the gene matches: 7. For the CDR3, the DNA is TGTGCCAGCAGTTTAGGGACAGGGGTGACAAGCTCCTACGAGCAGTACTTC. Protein: CASSLGTGVTSSYEQYF.

This clone occurred a few times. The CDR3 nucleotides read TGCGCCAGCAGCCTCGCAGGTAATCAGCCCCAGCATTTT. As protein: CASSLAGNQPQHF. The rearrangement uses TRBV5-1 and TRBJ1-5; D is uncertain. The V gene lost 4 bases and the J gene lost 4 bases, with 9 bases spanning the gap. The CDR3 is 13 amino acids. Germline CDR1 reads SGHRS; CDR2 reads YFSETQ.

This rearrangement joins TRBV28 to TRBJ1-5, with TRBD1 matching 8 bases. This CDR3 is built from 16 residues. Trimming at V came to 4 bases and at J to 5 bases, leaving 10 bases not matched to a gene. Germline loops: CDR1 MDHEN, CDR2 SYDVKM. The CDR3: CASSSAGTGRYQPQHF. CDR3 nucleotide sequence: TGTGCCAGCAGTTCGGCCGGGACAGGACGATATCAGCCCCAGCATTTT.

This clone was recorded once. The rearrangement joins TRBV5-4 to TRBJ2-5; the D gene is possibly TRBD1 (6 bases). The CDR3 spans 13 residues. Trimming cost V 4 bases and J 5 bases, with 12 bases left between them. The germline V gene encodes CDR1 SGHNT and CDR2 YYREEE (reference sequence). CDR3 residues: CASSDTRGETQYF. For the CDR3, the DNA is TGTGCCAGCAGCGATACTAGGGGGGAGACCCAGTACTTC.

As concerns this clone: It is likely a read error, because the conserved phenylalanine at the end of the CDR3 is missing. The chain links TRBV18 to TRBJ1-2; 7 nucleotides line up with TRBD1. The V gene's germline CDR1 is KGHSH and CDR2 LQKENI. With V trimmed by 3 bases and J by 5 bases, 6 bases remained unmatched. This CDR3 is 14 amino acids long. The DNA of the CDR3 is TGTGCCAGCTCACCGACAGGGAAGGGGTATGGCTACACCGTC. It translates to CASSPTGKGYGYTV.

The chain has TRBV7-2 and TRBJ1-3; D unresolved. The CDR3 loop spans 14 amino acids. Looked up from germline, CDR1 is SGHTA and CDR2 is FQGNSA. V was trimmed by 3 bases and J by 0 bases, leaving 6 bases between them. The CDR3 reads CASSLAFSGNTIYF. In DNA, the CDR3 is TGTGCCAGCAGCTTGGCCTTCTCTGGAAACACCATATATTTT.

The chain combines TRBV27 with TRBJ2-3; D is possibly TRBD2 (5 bases). From germline, CDR1 is MNHEY and CDR2 SMNVEV (reference sequence). CDR3 length equals 15 residues. The V end lost 2 bases, the J end lost 0 bases, and 9 bases lay between the germline ends. CDR3 residues: CASSLIARSTDTQYF. CDR3 coding DNA: TGTGCCAGCAGTTTAATAGCGAGGAGCACAGATACGCAGTATTTT.

The chain joins TRBV6-5 to TRBJ1-1, with D hard to call. CDR1 MNHEY and CDR2 SVGAGI come from the germline V gene. Trimming left V 4 bases short and J 10 bases short, with 10 bases between. CDR3 length: 11 residues. The CDR3 DNA sequence: TGTGCCAGCAGTTCCCCGAGAGCAGCTTTCTTT. Protein product: CASSSPRAAFF.

CDR3 in DNA: TGTGCCAGCAGTGGTGACCAGAGAGGGTATGGCTACACCTTC. Residues: CASSGDQRGYGYTF. This rearrangement joins TRBV25-1 to TRBJ1-2; D is ambiguous. The V and J ends lost 4 bases and 5 bases respectively, with 14 bases between them. The CDR3 is 14 amino acids. Germline loops: CDR1 MGHDK, CDR2 SYGVNS.

The chain uses TRBV7-9 and TRBJ2-2; TRBD2 aligns across 10 bases. The CDR3 has 17 residues. Germline trimming cut 3 bases from V and 6 bases from J; bases unmatched to any gene: 10. Germline V gives CDR1 SEHNR, CDR2 FQNEAQ (reference sequence). Written as DNA, the CDR3 is TGTGCCAGCAGCTTGCTCCCTAGCGGGAGTCAACCCGGGGAGCTGTTTTTT. As protein: CASSLLPSGSQPGELFF.

The chain joins TRBV5-1 to TRBJ2-5, with D uncertain. Germline values: CDR1 SGHRS, CDR2 YFSETQ. This CDR3 contains 14 residues. Trimming took 2 bases from V and 2 from J, leaving 10 bases between them. As DNA, the CDR3 is TGCGCCAGCAGCTTCATTCAGATGCAAGAGACCCAGTACTTC. Translation: CASSFIQMQETQYF.

The CDR3 is CASSSSGDEQFF. The CDR3 DNA follows: TGTGCCAGCAGCTCATCGGGTGACGAGCAGTTCTTC. This rearrangement joins TRBV7-9 to TRBJ2-1, with D unresolved. CDR3 length: 12 residues. Germline V gene data show CDR1 as SEHNR and CDR2 as FQNEAQ (reference sequence). V was clipped by 4 bases and J by 10 bases, with 11 bases between them.

V usage is TRBV7-2 and J usage is TRBJ2-3, with 8 bases lining up with TRBD2. This CDR3 comprises 19 residues. Germline loops: CDR1 SGHTA, CDR2 FQGNSA. Germline trimming cut 5 bases from V and 0 bases from J; bases unmatched to any gene: 16. This CDR3 is CASSPRDVPGGPSTDTQYF. The DNA of the CDR3 is TGTGCCAGCAGCCCTAGAGATGTGCCGGGGGGGCCTAGCACAGATACGCAGTATTTT.

The rearrangement joins TRBV5-1 to TRBJ1-4, with 8 bases that match TRBD1. CDR1 is SGHRS, CDR2 YFSETQ, per germline. CDR3 length equals 15 residues. With V trimmed by 4 bases and J by 5 bases, 7 bases remained unmatched. The CDR3, as DNA: TGCGCCAGCAGCCCCCCCGGGACAGGCAATGAAAAACTGTTTTTT. It yields the protein CASSPPGTGNEKLFF.

The chain recombines TRBV2 with TRBJ2-1; TRBD1 aligns across 12 bases. There are 16 residues in the CDR3. CDR1 SNHLY and CDR2 FYNNEI come from the germline V gene. Trimming took 7 bases from V and 9 from J; bases not matched to a gene: 13. The CDR3 sequence is CASNLDPGQGAGEQFF. DNA for the CDR3: TGTGCCAGCAACCTCGATCCGGGACAGGGGGCCGGTGAGCAGTTCTTC.

V gene TRBV11-1 combines with J gene TRBJ1-1; 12 positions match TRBD1. CDR1 and CDR2 (germline): SGHAT, FQDESV (reference sequence). The CDR3 consists of 17 residues. Trimming at V came to 5 bases and at J to 3 bases, leaving 10 bases not matched to a gene. The CDR3 sequence is CASSPGTGGLSDTEAFF. The DNA for the CDR3 is TGTGCCAGCAGCCCCGGGACAGGGGGCTTGTCAGACACTGAAGCTTTCTTT.

The genes are TRBV5-1 and TRBJ1-2; 8 nucleotides line up with TRBD1. This CDR3 region has 14 residues. Losses at the gene ends were 7 bases for V and 3 bases for J; bases not matched to a gene: 8. Per germline, CDR1 SGHRS and CDR2 YFSETQ. This CDR3 reads CASRDPGGDYGYTF. CDR3 nucleotide sequence: TGCGCCAGCCGAGATCCAGGGGGCGACTATGGCTACACCTTC.

V usage is TRBV2 and J usage is TRBJ2-5, with 9 nucleotides matching TRBD2. Germline CDR1 is SNHLY and CDR2 is FYNNEI. The CDR3 contains 15 residues. Losses at the gene ends were 3 bases for V and 5 bases for J; bases not matched to a gene: 7. The CDR3 DNA reads TGTGCCAGCAGTGATGGAAGCGGGAGGTACGAGACCCAGTACTTC. Translating it yields CASSDGSGRYETQYF.

The chain recombines TRBV7-9 with TRBJ1-1, with 7 nucleotides matching TRBD1. The V gene's germline CDR1 is SEHNR and CDR2 FQNEAQ (reference sequence). V lost 10 bases to trimming and J lost 7 bases; unmatched junction nucleotides: 15. This CDR3 is built from 14 residues. The CDR3 DNA reads as TGTGCCAACCGACAGGTACAGGGGAAAGGTGAAGCTTTCTTT. Translating it yields CANRQVQGKGEAFF.

In its sample, this clone was seen a few times. This chain uses TRBV19 with TRBJ2-4; a possible D gene is TRBD2 (5 bases). Germline loops: CDR1 LNHDA, CDR2 SQIVND (reference sequence). Trimming removed 6 bases at V and 1 base at J, with 10 bases between. The CDR3 loop spans 14 amino acids. CDR3 sequence: CASSVAIAKNIQYF. In DNA, the CDR3 is TGTGCCAGTAGCGTAGCGATTGCCAAAAACATTCAGTACTTC.